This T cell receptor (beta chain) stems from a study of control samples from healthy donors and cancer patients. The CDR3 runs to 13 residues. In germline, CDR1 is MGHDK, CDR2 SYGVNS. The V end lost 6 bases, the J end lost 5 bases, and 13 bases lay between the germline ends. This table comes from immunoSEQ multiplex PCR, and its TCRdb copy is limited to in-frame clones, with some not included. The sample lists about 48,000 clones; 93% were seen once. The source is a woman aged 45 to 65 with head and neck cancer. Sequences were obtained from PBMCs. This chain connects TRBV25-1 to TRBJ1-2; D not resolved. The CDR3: CASSDSERYGYTF. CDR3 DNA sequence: TGTGCCAGCAGCGACTCCGAGAGGTATGGCTACACCTTC.